This T cell receptor beta chain was profiled in a study of cytomegalovirus exposure and HLA in healthy donors. Study-level background: Drawn from HLA-typed donors, tens of millions of unique TCRs were held in an early data release.

With respect to this clone: The antigen is unknown.

Donors were nominally healthy when sampled, though unrecorded immune exposures were likely. Study results and caveats: Reports described diagnosis of cytomegalovirus status by the classifier as highly specific and sensitive. HLA-A and HLA-B allele assignments for most subjects were reportedly predicted accurately using TCR beta sequences.

Per the germline V gene, CDR1 is MDHEN and CDR2 is SYDVKM. The V and J ends lost 6 bases and 3 bases respectively, with 21 bases between them. This CDR3 has 17 amino acids. Primers included in the PCR were 60 Vbeta and 13 Jbeta primers. Libraries were prepared by immunoSEQ multiplex PCR; TCRdb keeps only in-frame clonotypes and omits some of them. The sample carries 150,000 to 200,000 clones, 75% to 85% recorded once. The sequence was obtained from a woman between 45 and 60 years old in good health and CMV-seronegative. The sequencing sample was made of PBMCs. The rearrangement links TRBV28 to TRBJ1-3, with a possible D match to TRBD1 (5 bases). This CDR3 is CASSRPGGGFFGNTIYF. Here the CDR3 DNA reads TGTGCCAGCAGCCGCCCCGGCGGGGGGTTCTTTGGAAACACCATATATTTT.